This T cell receptor (beta chain) is from a study of blood T cells in healthy people across ages (dated by TCRdb to 2014 to 2015). Regarding the research as a whole: Template switching captured roughly one uniquely barcoded TCR beta cDNA molecule per two T cells in model experiments. To track age-related changes in TCR beta repertoire diversity, the study relied on deep sequencing normalized with unique cDNA molecular identifiers. The donors were divided into four age groups: young (average roughly 17 years), middle-aged (about 39), aged (about 62) and long-lived (about 90). To avoid experimental bias, donors of different ages were spread randomly across the sequencing lanes. Using the same blood draw, the study looked at two additional independent replicas of 1 million unique cDNA reads for two donors, one aged 18 to 30 and the other aged 80 or older.

The CDR3 runs 16 amino acids, cysteine and phenylalanine included. Only the CDR3 DNA is retained, 48 bases long and in frame from the first base. Trimming takes 5 bases from V and 2 bases from J, and the germline ends sit 15 bases apart. Taken from the germline V gene, the CDR1 and CDR2 loops are SGHVS and FQNEAQ. What the work shows at the level of the full study, not this receptor alone: A strong correlation was found between observed TCR beta diversity and the percentage of naive T cells measured by flow cytometry. Observed TCR beta diversity per million T cells fell roughly linearly with age, and a significant reduction was already apparent by age about 38. Conclusive comparison of naive and antigen-experienced compartments was prevented by the profiling of bulk unsorted PBMCs. Estimates of total diversity from one million sequenced T cells were regarded as lower bounds and underestimates. Compared with the aged group, more naive CD4+ T cells, fewer expanded clones and increased TCR diversity were shown by the long-lived group, suggesting age selection. The CMV infection status of donors was not known, potentially confounding age-related changes in expanded clonotypes.

Systemically healthy Caucasian individuals from Russia, over 30 in total and aged roughly 6 to 95 years, were included as donors. Each donor gave 8 to 10 milliliters of peripheral blood, drawn into EDTA-treated Vacutainer tubes. Ficoll-Paque density-gradient centrifugation was used to isolate PBMCs, with at least 6 million per sample. Total RNA was extracted from PBMCs with Trizol reagent, with at least 5 micrograms obtained per sample. For every donor, flow cytometry on a PBMC aliquot measured the percentage of naive CD45RAhigh/CD27high T cells. The library relied on 5' RACE. These reads were obtained on an Illumina HiSeq 2500. A second about 7 to 11 cycle PCR used a sample-barcoded 5' primer and a J-beta primer mix. A template-switch 5' adaptor carrying 12 random nucleotides introduced a unique molecular identifier onto each TCR beta cDNA molecule. Each sample yielded at least 3 million CDR3-containing paired-end reads. First-strand cDNA was synthesized from all RNA with the Mint cDNA synthesis kit, primed by a TRBC-specific oligonucleotide. Following uracil-DNA glycosylase treatment, all cDNA underwent a first 18-cycle PCR with the universal primers M1SS and BC2_uni_R. Per the original workflow: For normalization, 1 million high-quality reads, each with a distinct molecular identifier, were randomly selected from each sample. Instead of being binned into consensus sequences, reads that shared molecular identifiers were thrown out. CDR3 identification, clonotype clustering and error correction used MiTCR with a Q25 quality threshold and the strictest error-elimination algorithm. A nonparametric unseen species model using Euler transformation provided a lower-bound estimate of total TCR beta diversity. The public reads were reprocessed in TCRdb via fastp at Q25 and MiXCR, keeping in-frame beta chains. CDR3 protein sequences are deduplicated, and each keeps its most common genes and DNA. For this entry, the V and J calls and clone size follow TCRdb and not the study's own pipeline. The sample contains more than 1,400,000 distinct CDR3 sequences, 35% to 45% of them found a single time. The ten largest clonotypes hold around 8% of the sample.

This clonotype was seen a few times. Its antigen remains undetermined. Per-nucleotide qualities are absent, and no much larger clonotype sits a single base away. The sequencing sample was made of blood. This receptor was taken from a woman aged 18-29 years in good health. Here the chain combines TRBV7-8 and TRBJ1-4, and TRBD1 may be the D gene, going by 6 matching bases. The CDR3 protein is CASSPAPDRTNEKLFF. The nucleotide sequence reads TGTGCCAGCAGCCCAGCTCCCGACAGGACTAATGAAAAACTGTTTTTT.